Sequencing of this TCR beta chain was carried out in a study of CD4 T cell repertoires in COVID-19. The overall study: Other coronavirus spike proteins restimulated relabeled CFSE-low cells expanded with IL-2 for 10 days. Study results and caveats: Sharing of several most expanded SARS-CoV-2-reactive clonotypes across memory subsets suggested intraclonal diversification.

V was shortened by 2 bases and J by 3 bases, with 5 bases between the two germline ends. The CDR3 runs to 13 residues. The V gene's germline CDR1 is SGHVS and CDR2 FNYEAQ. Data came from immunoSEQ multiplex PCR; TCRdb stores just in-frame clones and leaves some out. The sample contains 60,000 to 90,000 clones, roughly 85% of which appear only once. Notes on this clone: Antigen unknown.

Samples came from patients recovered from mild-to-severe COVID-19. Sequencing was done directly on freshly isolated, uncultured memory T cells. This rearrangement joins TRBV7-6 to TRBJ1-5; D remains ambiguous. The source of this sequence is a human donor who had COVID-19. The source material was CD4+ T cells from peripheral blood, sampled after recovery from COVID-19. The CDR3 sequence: CASSLSDNQPQHF. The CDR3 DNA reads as TGTGCCAGCAGCTTATCGGACAATCAGCCCCAGCATTTT.